This passage covers 11 T cell receptor beta chains from one sample sequenced in a study of cytomegalovirus exposure and HLA in healthy donors. It was with 60 Vbeta and 13 Jbeta primers that the PCR ran. The repertoire was sequenced with immunoSEQ multiplex PCR; TCRdb's copy has only in-frame clones and lacks some. The data show fewer than 100,000 clones, about 80% seen once. Sequenced sample: PBMCs. Every receptor here comes from a man between 60 and 75 years old in good health and CMV-seropositive.

V is TRBV4-3 and J is TRBJ1-1, with 8 bases that match TRBD1. This CDR3 is 16 amino acids long. V trimming: 0 bases; J trimming: 6 bases; junction bases outside the gene matches: 9. CDR1 and CDR2 (germline): LGHNA, YSLEER. CDR3 in amino acids: CASSQDLSGGGSEAFF. For the CDR3, the DNA is TGCGCCAGCAGCCAAGATCTCTCAGGGGGCGGATCTGAAGCTTTCTTT.

This chain uses TRBV18 with TRBJ2-7, with TRBD1 matching over 11 bases. The CDR3 consists of 15 residues. The V segment lost 1 base and the J segment 5 bases; nucleotides outside the gene matches: 4. In germline, CDR1 is KGHSH, CDR2 LQKENI. CDR3 protein: CASSPRDRGVNEQYF. CDR3 in DNA: TGTGCCAGCTCACCACGGGACAGGGGGGTGAACGAGCAGTACTTC.

The chain combines TRBV5-6 with TRBJ2-7; maybe TRBD1 (5 bases). The CDR3 has 15 amino acids. Between the trimmed V and J ends, which lost 4 bases and 3 bases, there was a span of 17 bases. Germline V gives CDR1 SGHDT, CDR2 YYEEEE. CDR3 sequence: CASSPGPLTHYEQYF. Here the CDR3 DNA reads TGTGCCAGCAGCCCAGGGCCATTGACCCACTACGAGCAGTACTTC.

V is TRBV7-8 and J is TRBJ2-7; TRBD2 is a possible D gene (5 bases). CDR3 length: 17 amino acids. V lost 3 bases, J lost 0 bases, and 18 bases lay in between. The germline V gene has CDR1 SGHVS and CDR2 FQNEAQ. Here the CDR3 reads CASSLEGGPLSSYEQYF. As DNA, the CDR3 is TGTGCCAGCAGCTTGGAAGGAGGACCCCTGAGCTCCTACGAGCAGTACTTC.

The table lists this clone with a count of one. CDR3 nucleotide sequence: TGTGCCAGCAGCCCAACGAGGGGGACCAGGGAGACCCAGTACTTC. This encodes CASSPTRGTRETQYF. The rearrangement joins TRBV7-3 to TRBJ2-5, with a weak D call TRBD1 (6 bases). Germline V gene data show CDR1 as SGHTA and CDR2 as FQGTGA. This CDR3 is 15 amino acids long. V was clipped by 5 bases and J by 5 bases, with 18 bases between them.

This chain uses TRBV6-5 with TRBJ1-4, with TRBD1 as a possible D gene (5 bases). Germline V gene lookup returns CDR1 MNHEY and CDR2 SVGAGI. The CDR3 extends over 14 amino acids. V shed 6 bases and J shed 3 bases, with 11 bases lying between them. The CDR3: CASREGWANEKLFF. Written as DNA, the CDR3 is TGTGCCAGCAGGGAGGGGTGGGCTAATGAAAAACTGTTTTTT.

The J gene is TRBJ1-4, the V gene TRBV9; 7 positions agree with TRBD1. CDR1 is SGDLS and CDR2 is YYNGEE in the germline V gene. CDR3 length equals 15 residues. J lost 8 bases, V lost 3 bases, and 10 bases had no gene match. CDR3 region: CASSAHRGGGEKLFF. In nucleotides, the CDR3 is TGTGCCAGCAGCGCCCACAGGGGTGGGGGAGAAAAACTGTTTTTT.

The chain has TRBV7-9 and TRBJ1-6; 8 nucleotides agree with TRBD1. The J segment lost 10 bases and the V segment lost 3 bases, leaving 5 bases of the junction unmatched. The CDR3 is made up of 14 amino acids. CDR1 is SEHNR, CDR2 FQNEAQ, per germline (reference sequence). CDR3 DNA sequence: TGTGCCAGCAGCTTCGACAGGGGTTGGTCACCCCTCCACTTT. Its protein is CASSFDRGWSPLHF.

V and J are TRBV29-1 and TRBJ2-5; no reliable D call. CDR1 SQVTM and CDR2 ANQGSEA come from the germline V gene. The CDR3 length is 12 residues. Deletions cut 7 bases from V and 1 base from J, with 10 bases between. CDR3 residues: CSGRQAQETQYF. DNA for the CDR3: TGCAGCGGACGGCAGGCCCAAGAGACCCAGTACTTC. The full variable domain, in which reference TRBV29-1 and TRBJ2-5 provide the parts outside the CDR3, is SAVISQKPSRDICQRGTSLTIQCQVDSQVTMMFWYRQQPGQSLTLIATANQGSEATYESGFVIDKFPISRPNLTFSTLTVSNMSPEDSSIYLCSGRQAQETQYFGPGTRLLVL.

The V call is TRBV7-9, the J call TRBJ1-3, with D maybe TRBD1 (6 bases). The CDR3 contains 13 residues. The V gene lost 5 bases and the J gene lost 4 bases, with 9 bases spanning the gap. Germline V gene lookup returns CDR1 SEHNR and CDR2 FQNEAQ (reference sequence). The CDR3: CASSPGQGNTIYF. CDR3 sequence (DNA): TGTGCCAGCAGCCCCGGACAGGGAAACACCATATATTTT.

V is TRBV15 and J is TRBJ2-7; D not certain. V was pared by 5 bases and J by 0 bases, with 11 bases between. The CDR3 runs to 14 residues. Per germline, CDR1 LNHNV and CDR2 YYDKDF (reference sequence). The CDR3 coding sequence is TGTGCCACCAGCTTGCGGTCAAGCTCCTACGAGCAGTACTTC. This sequence encodes CATSLRSSSYEQYF.